The rows below give T cell receptor beta chains drawn from one sample of a study of blood T cells in healthy people across ages. A single record per CDR3 protein comes from TCRdb applying MiXCR to the 5' RACE reads. The profile shows around 870,000 distinct CDR3 sequences, about 28% of them singletons. Sample: blood. These receptor sequences come from a woman aged 80 or over in good health. The CDR3 runs from the conserved cysteine through the conserved F or W. The D gene is left open where the match is weak. Clone size is shown for a subset of rows, as once, few, many or a class of expanded clone.

D gene	V gene	clone size	J gene	CDR3 DNA	CDR3 protein
.	TRBV25-1	few	TRBJ2-5	TGTGCCAGCAGTGAAGGTTGGGGGGTGCTCGGCCAAGAGACCCAGTACTTC	CASSEGWGVLGQETQYF
TRBD1	TRBV7-6	many	TRBJ2-7	TGTGCCAGCAGCTCTCAATCAGGGGGTGGCTCCTACGAGCAGTACTTC	CASSSQSGGGSYEQYF
.	TRBV7-9	.	TRBJ2-1	TGTGCCAGCAGCGGCCTTCTGGGGGTGAGCTCCTACAATGAGAAGTTCTTC	CASSGLLGVSSYNEKFF
TRBD1	TRBV5-5	.	TRBJ1-2	TGTGCCAGCAGCTTTGGGACAGGGAAAACTCCTAACTATGGCTACACCTTC	CASSFGTGKTPNYGYTF
TRBD2	TRBV6-2/TRBV6-3	many	TRBJ2-1	TGTGCCAGCAGCACCCGGACTAGCGGGTACAATGAGCAGTTCTTC	CASSTRTSGYNEQFF
.	TRBV12-3/TRBV12-4	few	TRBJ1-1	TGTGCCAGCAGTCCCACCAAAGGGGCTTACACTGAAGCTTTCTTT	CASSPTKGAYTEAFF
.	TRBV15	many	TRBJ2-7	TGTGCCACCAGTTGGCAGAAACTTGACGAGCAGTACTTC	CATSWQKLDEQYF
TRBD1	TRBV7-2	many	TRBJ1-1	TGTGCCAGCAGCAACCTAAGTGGACAGGGGGCTAGAAACACTGAAGCTTTCTTT	CASSNLSGQGARNTEAFF
.	TRBV20-1	many	TRBJ1-2	TGCAGTGCTAGGAACCGACAGGACGGCTACTATGGCTACACCTTC	CSARNRQDGYYGYTF
TRBD1	TRBV10-3	many	TRBJ1-2	TGTGCCATCAGTGCCCAGGGGGTTAACTATGGCTACACCTTC	CAISAQGVNYGYTF
TRBD1	TRBV7-2	.	TRBJ1-6	TGTGCCAGCAGCTCACCCGGACAGGGCATAGCTCCTCATTCACCCCTCCACTTT	CASSSPGQGIAPHSPLHF
.	TRBV5-1	many	TRBJ2-4	TGCGCCAGCAGCTCCGACAGAGCCAAAAACATTCAGTACTTC	CASSSDRAKNIQYF
.	TRBV3-1	many	TRBJ1-5	TGTGCCAGCACCTTCGGGACATCGCAGCCCCAGCATTTT	CASTFGTSQPQHF
.	TRBV5-1	few	TRBJ2-3	TGCGCCAGCAGCTCGGCGGGGACGGCGGGGGATACGCAGTATTTT	CASSSAGTAGDTQYF
TRBD1	TRBV28	.	TRBJ2-4	TGTGCCAGCAGTGCTATGGACGGACAGGTTGGGGTGGTTCAGTACTTC	CASSAMDGQVGVVQYF
TRBD2	TRBV9	few	TRBJ2-3	TGTGCCAGCAGCGTAGGGGGACTAGCGGGGGTGCCAGATACGCAGTATTTT	CASSVGGLAGVPDTQYF
.	TRBV9	.	TRBJ1-1	TGTGCCAGCAGCCACTCTATGAACACTGAAGCTTTCTTT	CASSHSMNTEAFF
.	TRBV6-2/TRBV6-3	few	TRBJ1-1	TGTGCCAGCAGCCGCGGGGGATACCTTACTGAAGCTTTCTTT	CASSRGGYLTEAFF
.	TRBV6-2/TRBV6-3	few	TRBJ1-5	TGTGCCAGCACATTTGCCGGGACGGATGGCAATCAGCCCCAGCATTTT	CASTFAGTDGNQPQHF
.	TRBV20-1	.	TRBJ2-7	TGCAGTGCGGTCCCGAGGGAGCTGAGCTCCTACGAGCAGTACTTC	CSAVPRELSSYEQYF
.	TRBV6-2/TRBV6-3	many	TRBJ1-6	TGTGCCAGCAGACAGGGACGACCCCTCCACTTT	CASRQGRPLHF
TRBD1	TRBV6-2/TRBV6-3	few	TRBJ1-5	TGTGCCAGCAGTCCCGACAGGGGAAGGGGGTATAGCAATCAGCCCCAGCATTTT	CASSPDRGRGYSNQPQHF
.	TRBV7-9	many	TRBJ2-7	TGTGCCAGCAGCCCCCCCATCGGGTACGAGCAGTACTTC	CASSPPIGYEQYF
.	TRBV6-5	many	TRBJ2-1	TGTGCCAGCGGGGTTCAGATCGGGGCCTACAATGAGCAGTTCTTC	CASGVQIGAYNEQFF
.	TRBV30	few	TRBJ2-2	TGTGCCTGGAGTGGGCAGGGCCGCACCGGGGAGCTGTTTTTT	CAWSGQGRTGELFF
.	TRBV12-3/TRBV12-4	many	TRBJ1-2	TGTGCCAGCAGTTTGGGAGGAGCCAATGGCTACACCTTC	CASSLGGANGYTF
.	TRBV15	.	TRBJ1-5	TGTGCCACCAGCGGTCCCTCGTGGGCGATGAAAAATCAGCCCCAGCATTTT	CATSGPSWAMKNQPQHF
.	TRBV12-5	many	TRBJ2-2	TGTGCTAGTGCTCCCGCGAACCCCCCGAACACCGGGGAGCTGTTTTTT	CASAPANPPNTGELFF
TRBD1	TRBV7-9	once	TRBJ2-1	TGTGCCAGCAGCCCCGGGACAGTGTTTGGGCAGTTCTTC	CASSPGTVFGQFF
.	TRBV20-1	many	TRBJ2-7	TGCAGTGCTAGAGATAGATCGAACTACGAGCAGTACTTC	CSARDRSNYEQYF
TRBD2	TRBV7-2	few	TRBJ2-2	TGTGCCAGCAGCTTAGAAGTACTAGCGGGGGGAAACACCGGGGAGCTGTTTTTT	CASSLEVLAGGNTGELFF
.	TRBV12-3/TRBV12-4	once	TRBJ1-5	TGTGCCAGCAGCTATAAAGTGAGTCAGCCCCAGCATTTT	CASSYKVSQPQHF
TRBD1	TRBV6-2/TRBV6-3	few	TRBJ1-2	TGTGCCAGCAGCACCGGGACAGTGGGTCGTGGCTACACCTTC	CASSTGTVGRGYTF
TRBD2	TRBV4-2	many	TRBJ2-3	TGTGCCAGCAGCCAACAGACTAGCGGAAGCACAGATACGCAGTATTTT	CASSQQTSGSTDTQYF
TRBD1	TRBV2	many	TRBJ2-5	TGTGCCAGCAGCGGACAGGGGGCGCGCCAAGAGACCCAGTACTTC	CASSGQGARQETQYF
.	TRBV29-1	many	TRBJ2-1	TGCAGCGTGGTTAGCGTATACAATGAGCAGTTCTTC	CSVVSVYNEQFF
.	TRBV19	.	TRBJ2-1	TGTGCCAGCCGTACGGTGGGACCACAGAACAATGAGCAGTTCTTC	CASRTVGPQNNEQFF
.	TRBV6-5	many	TRBJ2-3	TGTGCCAGCAGTTACTCGGGGATGCGGGCAGGAGAGACAGATACGCAGTATTTT	CASSYSGMRAGETDTQYF
.	TRBV15	many	TRBJ1-4	TGTGCCACCACAAACGAGTGGGCTGATGAAAAACTGTTTTTT	CATTNEWADEKLFF
.	TRBV7-9	many	TRBJ1-1	TGTGCCAGCAGCTTGGCCGCACTGAACACTGAAGCTTTCTTT	CASSLAALNTEAFF
TRBD1	TRBV4-3	many	TRBJ2-1	TGCGCCAGCAGCCAACAGGGGGCTAGCTACAATGAGCAGTTCTTC	CASSQQGASYNEQFF
TRBD2	TRBV6-2/TRBV6-3	many	TRBJ2-3	TGTGCCAGCAGTTCCACACTAGCGGGGACTAGCACAGATACGCAGTATTTT	CASSSTLAGTSTDTQYF
.	TRBV6-2/TRBV6-3	many	TRBJ1-1	TGTGCCAGCAAGGCAATTGACACTGAAGCTTTCTTT	CASKAIDTEAFF
.	TRBV18	few	TRBJ2-1	TGTGCCAGCTCACCGACGATGGAGATCCTTTCCGACAATGAGCAGTTCTTC	CASSPTMEILSDNEQFF
.	TRBV5-1	.	TRBJ2-1	TGCGCCAGCAGCCTCCTAGCGGGACAGGGGAATGAGCAGTTCTTC	CASSLLAGQGNEQFF
TRBD1	TRBV3-1	many	TRBJ2-7	TGTGCCAGCAGCCAACCAGGACAGGGGGGATTGTCCTACGAGCAGTACTTC	CASSQPGQGGLSYEQYF
.	TRBV11-2	few	TRBJ2-1	TGTGCCAGCGTACCCAAGGGGTCCTATCCCGGGGAGACCCAGTTCTTC	CASVPKGSYPGETQFF
.	TRBV6-1	many	TRBJ2-3	TGTGCCAGCAGTGAAGGGCCCCCCGGACTAAGCACAGATACGCAGTATTTT	CASSEGPPGLSTDTQYF
.	TRBV9	many	TRBJ1-1	TGTGCCAGCAGCGTATCGGGGGGGACTGAAGCTTTCTTT	CASSVSGGTEAFF
.	TRBV9	many	TRBJ1-6	TGTGCCAGCAGCGCCTCTAATTCACCCCTCCACTTT	CASSASNSPLHF
.	TRBV12-3/TRBV12-4	many	TRBJ1-2	TGTGCCAGCAGTTCCTCCGGGGGGGCTGGCTACACCTTC	CASSSSGGAGYTF
.	TRBV7-2	.	TRBJ2-3	TGTGCCAGCAGCTTAGCCTTTGGGGGCAGGAGCACAGATACGCAGTATTTT	CASSLAFGGRSTDTQYF
TRBD1	TRBV7-9	many	TRBJ2-7	TGTGCCAGCAGCTTTGACAGGGCCGGCAGGTACGAGCAGTACTTC	CASSFDRAGRYEQYF
.	TRBV30	.	TRBJ2-5	TGTGCCTGGAGTGTACTTGGAGGGGGCTTCGAGACCCAGTACTTC	CAWSVLGGGFETQYF
.	TRBV20-1	.	TRBJ2-2	TGCAGTGCTAGGGGGATGAGCACCGGGGAGCTGTTTTTT	CSARGMSTGELFF
TRBD2	TRBV15	many	TRBJ2-1	TGTGCCACCAGCAGAGTAGCGGGGCCGAATGAGCAGTTCTTC	CATSRVAGPNEQFF